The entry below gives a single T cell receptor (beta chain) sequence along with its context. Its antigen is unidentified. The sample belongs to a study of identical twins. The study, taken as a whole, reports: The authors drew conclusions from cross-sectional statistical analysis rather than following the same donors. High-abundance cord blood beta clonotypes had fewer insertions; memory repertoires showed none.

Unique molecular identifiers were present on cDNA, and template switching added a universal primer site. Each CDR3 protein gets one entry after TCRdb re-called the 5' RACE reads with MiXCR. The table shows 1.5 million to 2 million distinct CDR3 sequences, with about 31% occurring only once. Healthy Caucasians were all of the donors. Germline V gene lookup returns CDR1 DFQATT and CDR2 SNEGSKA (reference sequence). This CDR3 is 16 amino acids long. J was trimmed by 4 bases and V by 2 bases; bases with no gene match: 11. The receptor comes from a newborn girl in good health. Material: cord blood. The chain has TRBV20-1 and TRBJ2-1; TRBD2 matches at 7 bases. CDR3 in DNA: TGCAGTGCTAGACCCCTAGCGGAGTCCCTGTACAATGAGCAGTTCTTC. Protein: CSARPLAESLYNEQFF.